These 19 T cell receptor beta chains were sequenced from one sample in a study of T cell changes during pregnancy in multiple sclerosis. Data came from immunoSEQ multiplex PCR; TCRdb stores just in-frame clones and leaves some out. The sample has approximately 50,000 clones, over 80% seen once; the top ten hold about 10%. The specimen comprised CD8+ T cells from peripheral blood mononuclear cells, sampled after pregnancy. Receptors were obtained from a female donor with multiple sclerosis, enrolled in a pregnancy study.

About this clone: The same CDR3 arises from other DNA sequences in this sample as well. V gene TRBV6-5 combines with J gene TRBJ2-7, with TRBD1 matching 7 bases. V lost 0 bases to trimming and J lost 0 bases; unmatched junction nucleotides: 5. The CDR3 is 16 amino acids. Germline lookup yields CDR1 MNHEY and CDR2 SVGAGI. The CDR3 reads CASSYSSGQTSYEQYF. CDR3 bases: TGTGCCAGCAGTTACTCATCGGGACAGACCTCCTACGAGCAGTACTTC.

This clone appeared a single time. CDR3 bases: TGTGCCATCAGTGGCCGGGAAAACTACGAGCAGTACTTC. Protein sequence: CAISGRENYEQYF. V usage is TRBV10-3 and J usage is TRBJ2-7, with D maybe TRBD2 (5 bases). V lost 4 bases and J 3 bases, leaving 10 bases between the germline ends. CDR1 ENHRY and CDR2 SYGVKD come from the germline V gene. The CDR3 runs to 13 residues.

The chain is built from TRBV4-2 and TRBJ2-1; TRBD2 aligns across 8 bases. The CDR3 covers 16 residues. Trimming took 2 bases from V and 2 from J; bases not matched to a gene: 5. Germline CDR1 is LGHNA and CDR2 is YNFKEQ. CDR3 sequence (DNA): TGTGCCAGCAGCCAAATGGGACTAGTGACCTACAATGAGCAGTTCTTC. As protein: CASSQMGLVTYNEQFF.

This clone was counted once. The chain's CDR3 is CASSLEVSDTKNIQYF. CDR3 bases: TGTGCCAGCAGCTTAGAGGTTAGCGACACCAAAAACATTCAGTACTTC. This sequence joins TRBV7-9 and TRBJ2-4; tentative D call: TRBD2 (5 bases). This CDR3 has 16 amino acids. Trimming took off 1 base at V and 2 bases at J, with 12 bases between the two ends. Germline CDR1 is SEHNR and CDR2 is FQNEAQ (reference sequence).

The chain carries TRBV10-3 and TRBJ2-7; 8 bases match TRBD1. The CDR3 has 17 residues. Germline loops: CDR1 ENHRY, CDR2 SYGVKD. The ends lost 3 bases at V and 3 bases at J; junction bases unmatched: 13. CDR3 in DNA: TGTGCCATCAGTGACCCCGTAATGGGGACAGGCTACTACGAGCAGTACTTC. Protein product: CAISDPVMGTGYYEQYF.

The chain combines TRBV5-1 with TRBJ2-5; the D is unclear. CDR1 and CDR2 from the germline V gene are SGHRS and YFSETQ. Trimming cost V 3 bases and J 3 bases, with 6 bases left between them. This CDR3 comprises 12 residues. The CDR3 protein is CASSYNKETQYF. In nucleotides, the CDR3 is TGCGCCAGCAGCTACAATAAAGAGACCCAGTACTTC.

The chain uses TRBV11-2 and TRBJ2-7; no firm D call. CDR1 and CDR2 from the germline V gene are SGHAT and FQNNGV. The V and J ends lost 3 bases and 3 bases respectively, with 9 bases between them. The CDR3 covers 13 residues. The CDR3 bases are TGTGCCAGCAGCTTTGAACTTAACTACGAGCAGTACTTC. Amino acid sequence: CASSFELNYEQYF.

With regard to this clone: The junction shows a germline mismatch at one end, possibly a read error. V and J are TRBV7-7 and TRBJ1-1; D is perhaps TRBD1 (5 bases). CDR1 is SSHAT, CDR2 FNYEAQ, per germline (reference sequence). The CDR3 loop spans 15 amino acids. The DNA of the CDR3 is TGTGCTAGCAGCTTAGAAGGGGCAGGCAACACTGAAGCTTTCTTT. Amino acid sequence: CASSLEGAGNTEAFF.

The chain couples TRBV7-2 to TRBJ2-3; TRBD1 matches 7 bases. V shed 1 base and J 0 bases; nucleotides not matched to a gene: 10. The germline CDR1 and CDR2 sequences are SGHTA and FQGNSA. The CDR3 covers 18 residues. CDR3 nucleotides: TGTGCCAGCAGCTTAGGCATTTCTGGGACAGACAGCACAGATACGCAGTATTTT. Its protein product is CASSLGISGTDSTDTQYF. Filled out from reference TRBV7-2 and TRBJ2-3, the complete variable domain reads GAGVSQSPSNKVTEKGKDVELRCDPISGHTALYWYRQSLGQGLEFLIYFQGNSAPDKSGLPSDRFSAERTGGSVSTLTIQRTQQEDSAVYLCASSLGISGTDSTDTQYFGPGTRLTVL.

V and J are TRBV14 and TRBJ2-7; no reliable D call. Trimming shortened V by 1 base and J by 4 bases, and 8 bases separated the two germline ends. Germline lookup yields CDR1 SGHDN and CDR2 FVKESK. There are 13 residues in the CDR3. CDR3 loop: CASSQGFLYEQYF. Written as DNA, the CDR3 is TGTGCCAGCAGCCAAGGGTTCCTATACGAGCAGTACTTC. Filled out from reference TRBV14 and TRBJ2-7, the complete variable domain reads EAGVTQFPSHSVIEKGQTVTLRCDPISGHDNLYWYRRVMGKEIKFLLHFVKESKQDESGMPNNRFLAERTGGTYSTLKVQPAELEDSGVYFCASSQGFLYEQYFGPGTRLTVT.

This clone is termed medium-sized. The chain combines TRBV7-9 with TRBJ2-1; TRBD2 is a possible D gene (5 bases). Per the germline V gene, CDR1 is SEHNR and CDR2 is FQNEAQ (reference sequence). This CDR3 comprises 12 residues. Trimming left V 5 bases short and J 3 bases short, with 5 bases between. DNA of the CDR3: TGTGCCAGCAGCCGGGGCTACAATGAGCAGTTCTTC. Protein sequence: CASSRGYNEQFF. Supplemented by reference TRBV7-9 and TRBJ2-1, the full variable domain reads DTGVSQNPRHKITKRGQNVTFRCDPISEHNRLYWYRQTLGQGPEFLTYFQNEAQLEKSRLLSDRFSAERPKGSFSTLEIQRTEQGDSAMYLCASSRGYNEQFFGPGTRLTVL.

The rearrangement uses TRBV4-2 and TRBJ2-3; 9 bases line up with TRBD2. Trimming at V came to 0 bases and at J to 5 bases, leaving 12 bases not matched to a gene. CDR3 size: 18 residues. Germline assignment: CDR1 LGHNA and CDR2 YNFKEQ. The CDR3 sequence: CASSQEPVAGGPGDTQYF. The CDR3 region has the DNA TGTGCCAGCAGCCAAGAGCCGGTGGCGGGGGGGCCCGGAGATACGCAGTATTTT.

The chain combines TRBV10-1 with TRBJ1-6; no reliable D call. Germline V lookup: CDR1 WNHNN, CDR2 SYGVQD (reference sequence). With 6 bases removed from V and 4 bases from J, the gap between germline ends came to 13 bases. CDR3 size: 15 residues. CDR3 coding DNA: TGCGCCAGCAGGTTCCCGGGTTTTTATAATTCACCCCTCCACTTT. This sequence encodes CASRFPGFYNSPLHF.

The chain is built from TRBV27 and TRBJ1-5; a weak D match, TRBD1 (5 bases). Trimming shortened V by 2 bases and J by 5 bases, and 13 bases separated the two germline ends. The CDR3 contains 15 residues. Germline V CDR1 and CDR2: MNHEY, SMNVEV (reference sequence). The CDR3 loop is CASSLGGGFYQPQHF. In DNA, the CDR3 is TGTGCCAGCAGTTTAGGGGGGGGGTTCTATCAGCCCCAGCATTTT.

This chain uses TRBV7-9 with TRBJ2-7; 11 bases match TRBD1. The junction had 2 bases not matched to a gene; V was cut back by 4 bases and J by 3 bases. This CDR3 is 14 amino acids long. Per germline, CDR1 SEHNR and CDR2 FQNEAQ (reference sequence). The CDR3 loop reads CASSWGQGDYEQYF. In DNA, the CDR3 is TGTGCCAGCAGCTGGGGACAGGGGGACTACGAGCAGTACTTC.

This chain links TRBV9 with TRBJ1-2, with a possible D match to TRBD1 (5 bases). Germline V gene sequence: CDR1 SGDLS, CDR2 YYNGEE. Trimming removed 2 bases at V and 6 bases at J, with 8 bases between. The CDR3 is 12 amino acids. Here the CDR3 DNA reads TGTGCCAGCAGCGTCGGGGGAGATGGCTACACCTTC. As protein: CASSVGGDGYTF.

The rearrangement uses TRBV15 and TRBJ1-1; unclear D gene. The CDR3 covers 15 residues. From germline, CDR1 is LNHNV and CDR2 YYDKDF (reference sequence). V was trimmed by 5 bases and J by 5 bases, leaving 18 bases between them. Here the CDR3 DNA reads TGTGCCACCAGCTTCCGAGGATCCGGCTGGACTGAAGCTTTCTTT. This encodes CATSFRGSGWTEAFF.

The chain is built from TRBV7-9 and TRBJ1-2; TRBD1 matches at 8 bases. Germline V CDR1 and CDR2: SEHNR, FQNEAQ (reference sequence). The J segment lost 3 bases and the V segment lost 3 bases, leaving 9 bases of the junction unmatched. The CDR3 extends over 16 amino acids. The CDR3: CASSLTGELRDYGYTF. The CDR3 coding sequence is TGTGCCAGCAGCTTGACAGGGGAATTGAGGGACTATGGCTACACCTTC.

The chain links TRBV7-6 to TRBJ2-2; 9 bases match TRBD2. The CDR3 is made up of 15 amino acids. Germline V lookup: CDR1 SGHVS, CDR2 FNYEAQ. The V gene end was trimmed by 1 base and the J gene end by 5 bases; junction bases not matched to a gene: 2. CDR3 coding DNA: TGTGCCAGCAGCTTAGTTGCGGGGGGGACCGGGGAGCTGTTTTTT. Translating gives CASSLVAGGTGELFF. Looking up the rest from reference TRBV7-6 and TRBJ2-2 gives the full variable domain: GAGVSQSPRYKVTKRGQDVALRCDPISGHVSLYWYRQALGQGPEFLTYFNYEAQQDKSGLPNDRFSAERPEGSISTLTIQRTEQRDSAMYRCASSLVAGGTGELFFGEGSRLTVL.